The 5 T cell receptor beta chains listed next were all sequenced from one sample in a study of T cell responses to AZD1222 COVID-19 vaccine. Only in-frame clones appear in the TCRdb table, and some are missing; sequencing was by immunoSEQ multiplex PCR. This table holds 150,000 to 200,000 clones, 87% found once. The sequencing used peripheral blood, collected on day 0 of MenACWY control vaccination. The receptor set was obtained from an adult in good health.

The DNA for the CDR3 is TGTGCCAGCAGCCAAGGGCGGGCCTCCTATGGCTACACCTTC. This translates into CASSQGRASYGYTF. The V and J genes are TRBV3-1 (or the pseudogene TRBV3-2) and TRBJ1-2, with D hard to call. Trimming shortened V by 1 base and J by 4 bases, and 10 bases separated the two germline ends. The CDR3 consists of 14 residues. Germline CDR1 and CDR2: LGHDT and YNNKEL (reference sequence).

The chain joins TRBV11-2 to TRBJ2-2; tentatively, D is TRBD1 or TRBD2 (6 bases each). Germline V lookup: CDR1 SGHAT, CDR2 FQNNGV. Trimming shortened V by 1 base and J by 1 base, and 10 bases separated the two germline ends. The length of the CDR3 is 16 residues. The CDR3 DNA reads as TGTGCCAGCAGCTTAGTGGCGGGACAGAACACCGGGGAGCTGTTTTTT. Translating gives CASSLVAGQNTGELFF.

The chain combines TRBV3-1 (or the pseudogene TRBV3-2) with TRBJ1-2; tentative D call: TRBD1 (5 bases). The CDR3 has 15 residues. Germline values: CDR1 LGHDT, CDR2 YNNKEL (reference sequence). Trimming took 1 base from V and 2 from J, leaving 11 bases between them. The CDR3: CASSQVAAGNYGYTF. CDR3 in DNA: TGTGCCAGCAGCCAAGTGGCAGCAGGGAACTATGGCTACACCTTC.

The chain joins TRBV28 to TRBJ1-1, with a weak D call TRBD1 (5 bases). The CDR3 length is 16 residues. Germline CDR1 reads MDHEN; CDR2 reads SYDVKM. Between the trimmed V and J ends, which lost 4 bases and 4 bases, there was a span of 19 bases. This chain's CDR3 is CASSWNPAGDSTEAFF. CDR3 bases: TGTGCCAGCAGTTGGAACCCAGCGGGGGACTCCACTGAAGCTTTCTTT.

The CDR3 here is CASSQGISINKGNEQFF. CDR3 nucleotide sequence: TGTGCCAGCAGCCAAGGGATCTCGATTAACAAGGGCAATGAGCAGTTCTTC. This chain joins TRBV14 and TRBJ2-1; D is ambiguous. CDR3 size: 17 residues. The V gene lost 1 base and the J gene lost 6 bases, with 19 bases spanning the gap. Germline V gives CDR1 SGHDN, CDR2 FVKESK. Using reference TRBV14 and TRBJ2-1 for the parts outside the CDR3, the full variable domain is EAGVTQFPSHSVIEKGQTVTLRCDPISGHDNLYWYRRVMGKEIKFLLHFVKESKQDESGMPNNRFLAERTGGTYSTLKVQPAELEDSGVYFCASSQGISINKGNEQFFGPGTRLTVL.